Listed here are 18 T cell receptor beta chains from one sample, sequenced in a study of metastatic and nonmetastatic thyroid tumors. TCRdb recomputed clones from the PCR reads via MiXCR. The sample shows about 35,000 clones, 30% to 40% of them seen only once. Thyroid surgery was preceded by no treatment in any patient. The specimen sequenced was tumor tissue. The receptors derive from a female donor with papillary thyroid cancer or a benign thyroid nodule (not recorded which). Some clones in this sample may be carry-over from other donors' samples.

This clone was seen only a few times. The V gene is TRBV6-2 or TRBV6-3, the J gene TRBJ2-7; no definite D call. Germline V gene lookup returns CDR1 MNHEY and CDR2 SVGEGT. Deletions cut 2 bases from V and 6 bases from J, with 17 bases between. This CDR3 comprises 15 residues. This CDR3 reads CASSYATIETFEQYF. DNA for the CDR3: TGTGCCAGCAGTTACGCAACTATCGAAACCTTCGAGCAGTACTTC.

This clone was observed many times. The genes are TRBV2 and TRBJ2-1; D is perhaps TRBD2 (5 bases). The CDR3 totals 14 residues. The germline CDR1 and CDR2 sequences are SNHLY and FYNNEI. V dropped 3 bases and J dropped 5 bases, with 11 bases sitting between them. The CDR3: CASSEDGLDNEQFF. As DNA, the CDR3 is TGTGCCAGCAGTGAGGATGGACTCGACAATGAGCAGTTCTTC. Combining the CDR3 with reference TRBV2 and TRBJ2-1 gives the whole variable domain EPEVTQTPSHQVTQMGQEVILRCVPISNHLYFYWYRQILGQKVEFLVSFYNNEISEKSEIFDDQFSVERPDGSNFTLKIRSTKLEDSAMYFCASSEDGLDNEQFFGPGTRLTVL.

The chain joins TRBV6-1 to TRBJ2-1, with a tentative D call TRBD1 (5 bases). V was pared by 0 bases and J by 2 bases, with 8 bases between. The CDR3 is 15 amino acids. Germline-derived CDR1 and CDR2 are MNHNS and SASEGT. The CDR3 here is CASSEAPGTYNEQFF. The CDR3 coding sequence is TGTGCCAGCAGTGAAGCACCAGGGACCTACAATGAGCAGTTCTTC.

This clone was counted ten times or more. This CDR3 reads CSVEKVGTGELFF. The CDR3, as DNA: TGCAGCGTTGAAAAGGTCGGCACCGGGGAGCTGTTTTTT. The V and J genes are TRBV29-1 and TRBJ2-2; D not resolved. Trimming shortened V by 2 bases and J by 4 bases, and 8 bases separated the two germline ends. CDR1 is SQVTM and CDR2 is ANQGSEA in the germline V gene. CDR3 size: 13 residues.

The chain couples TRBV11-1 to TRBJ2-1, with D tentatively TRBD2 (6 bases). Trimming shortened V by 0 bases and J by 0 bases, and 9 bases separated the two germline ends. Per germline, CDR1 SGHAT and CDR2 FQDESV (reference sequence). The CDR3 is made up of 16 amino acids. CDR3 DNA sequence: TGTGCCAGCAGCTTAGCACGGGGAGGCTCCTACAATGAGCAGTTCTTC. It codes for CASSLARGGSYNEQFF.

The chain couples TRBV27 to TRBJ1-1; possibly TRBD1 for D (5 bases). V was clipped by 0 bases and J by 10 bases, with 12 bases between them. The CDR3 covers 13 residues. CDR1 is MNHEY and CDR2 is SMNVEV in the germline V gene (reference sequence). CDR3 nucleotide sequence: TGTGCCAGCAGTTTATCGAACACCGGGGGAGCTTTCTTT. Its translation: CASSLSNTGGAFF.

CDR3 residues: CASSQDQRQWNIQYF. The DNA of the CDR3 is TGTGCCAGCAGCCAAGATCAACGGCAGTGGAACATTCAGTACTTC. The chain couples TRBV3-1 to TRBJ2-4; D remains ambiguous. Germline V gives CDR1 LGHDT, CDR2 YNNKEL (reference sequence). The V and J ends lost 0 bases and 7 bases respectively, with 13 bases between them. The CDR3 contains 15 residues.

The genes are TRBV7-6 and TRBJ1-2; D is possibly TRBD1 (6 bases). CDR1 is SGHVS and CDR2 is FNYEAQ in the germline V gene. V lost 0 bases to trimming and J lost 10 bases, with 12 bases between them. The CDR3 spans 13 residues. The CDR3 DNA is TGTGCCAGCAGCTTAGCGCCAGGGGTGGACTACACCTTC. Translation gives CASSLAPGVDYTF.

The chain employs TRBV6-4 and TRBJ2-1, with 9 bases identical to TRBD2. V shed 4 bases, J shed 3 bases, and the junction held 4 bases outside the gene matches. Germline V gives CDR1 MRHNA, CDR2 SNTAGT. The CDR3 contains 15 residues. Here the CDR3 reads CASSVSSGNYNEQFF. The CDR3 DNA sequence: TGTGCCAGCAGTGTGTCTAGCGGGAACTACAATGAGCAGTTCTTC.

J is TRBJ1-2 and V is TRBV13, with D perhaps TRBD1 (6 bases). From germline, CDR1 is PRHDT and CDR2 FYEKMQ (reference sequence). Trimming left V 5 bases short and J 2 bases short, with 12 bases between. This CDR3 is built from 14 residues. The chain's CDR3 is CASSTRTANYGYTF. The CDR3 coding sequence is TGTGCCAGCAGCACCCGGACAGCCAACTATGGCTACACCTTC.

In its sample, this clone was seen a few times. This rearrangement joins TRBV19 to TRBJ1-1; 8 bases fit TRBD1. This CDR3 spans 13 amino acids. J was trimmed by 6 bases and V by 6 bases; bases with no gene match: 6. In germline, CDR1 is LNHDA, CDR2 SQIVND (reference sequence). The CDR3 DNA is TGTGCCAGTAGAGGACAGGGATTGGCTGAAGCTTTCTTT. This encodes CASRGQGLAEAFF.

This clone appeared many times. The V gene is TRBV2, the J gene TRBJ2-1, with 10 bases lining up with TRBD1. Germline CDR1 SNHLY, CDR2 FYNNEI. V trimming: 5 bases; J trimming: 6 bases; junction bases outside the gene matches: 7. The CDR3 consists of 15 residues. The CDR3 reads CASSFTGTGVNEQFF. The CDR3, as DNA: TGTGCCAGCAGTTTTACCGGGACAGGGGTCAATGAGCAGTTCTTC. Full variable domain (rest looked up from reference TRBV2 and TRBJ2-1): EPEVTQTPSHQVTQMGQEVILRCVPISNHLYFYWYRQILGQKVEFLVSFYNNEISEKSEIFDDQFSVERPDGSNFTLKIRSTKLEDSAMYFCASSFTGTGVNEQFFGPGTRLTVL.

This chain connects TRBV27 to TRBJ2-3; no firm D call. The V end was cut by 4 bases, the J end by 1 base, with 9 bases between. Germline CDR1 MNHEY, CDR2 SMNVEV (reference sequence). CDR3 length equals 14 residues. The DNA for the CDR3 is TGTGCCAGCAGTTCAGGATGGGGCACAGATACGCAGTATTTT. Protein product: CASSSGWGTDTQYF.

The J gene is TRBJ2-7, the V gene TRBV20-1, with 7 nucleotides matching TRBD1. J gave up 4 bases and V 4 bases, and 10 bases lay outside the gene matches. Germline-derived CDR1 and CDR2 are DFQATT and SNEGSKA (reference sequence). The CDR3 runs to 14 residues. CDR3 amino acids: CSAKGGGSQYEQYF. CDR3 nucleotide sequence: TGCAGTGCTAAAGGGGGCGGGTCCCAATACGAGCAGTACTTC.

The chain uses TRBV6-1 and TRBJ1-1, with 8 bases matching TRBD1. The CDR3 loop spans 13 amino acids. V shed 8 bases and J 2 bases; nucleotides not matched to a gene: 4. Germline V gene sequence: CDR1 MNHNS, CDR2 SASEGT. Here the CDR3 reads CASADRGNTEAFF. The CDR3 coding sequence is TGTGCCAGCGCTGACAGGGGTAACACTGAAGCTTTCTTT.

This clone was seen more than once but under ten times. The gene calls are TRBV6-4 and TRBJ2-3; TRBD2 matches at 10 bases. Losses at the gene ends were 2 bases for V and 4 bases for J; bases not matched to a gene: 0. Germline V gives CDR1 MRHNA, CDR2 SNTAGT. This CDR3 has 14 amino acids. CDR3 region: CASSDSGGADTQYF. The DNA for the CDR3 is TGTGCCAGCAGTGACAGCGGGGGGGCAGATACGCAGTATTTT.

The chain employs TRBV3-1 and TRBJ1-2; possible D gene TRBD1, 6 bases. V was pared by 1 base and J by 8 bases, with 20 bases between. Germline CDR1 reads LGHDT; CDR2 reads YNNKEL (reference sequence). The CDR3 consists of 16 residues. The CDR3 DNA follows: TGTGCCAGCAGCCAAGGAACTCCTCCCAGGGGACGGGGCTACACCTTC. This sequence encodes CASSQGTPPRGRGYTF.

The V gene is TRBV6-1, the J gene TRBJ2-1; maybe TRBD2 (6 bases). The germline V and J ends were trimmed by 5 bases and 5 bases, with 19 bases remaining between them. Per germline, CDR1 MNHNS and CDR2 SASEGT. The CDR3 loop spans 16 amino acids. DNA of the CDR3: TGTGCCAGCAGTCCGGGGGACCTTCGAGTCAACAATGAGCAGTTCTTC. It encodes CASSPGDLRVNNEQFF.